The next 16 T cell receptor beta chains were all read from a single sample in a study of T cells in Graves' hyperthyroidism and ophthalmopathy. Amplification of TCR beta CDR3 regions used RNA as the template. The HTBI primer set was used in a first-round RT-PCR of the TCR CDR3. TCRdb called the multiplex PCR reads again in MiXCR, with one record for every CDR3 protein. The sample shows roughly 380,000 distinct CDR3 sequences, roughly 12% of them seen only once. Input material: blood. The receptors derive from a man aged 25 to 40 with Graves' hyperthyroidism that later progressed to Graves' ophthalmopathy.

Remarks on this clonotype: Germline is not matched at one junction end, which may reflect a read error. The chain is built from TRBV11-2 and TRBJ2-2, with 7 bases matching TRBD1. Germline lookup yields CDR1 SGHAT and CDR2 FQNNGV. CDR3 length: 17 amino acids. As DNA, the CDR3 is TGTGCCAGCAGCCCCCCACCGGGACAGCGGTCGTCCGGGGATCTGTTTTTT. Its protein is CASSPPPGQRSSGDLFF.

The rearrangement links TRBV4-1 to TRBJ1-5, with a tentative D call TRBD1 (5 bases). Germline CDR1 and CDR2: MGHRA and YSYEKL. The ends were cut back, 0 bases at V and 4 bases at J, with 16 bases in the middle. This CDR3 spans 17 amino acids. The CDR3 is CASSQDWLTEVNQPQHF. The CDR3 nucleotides read TGCGCCAGCAGCCAAGATTGGCTGACAGAGGTAAATCAGCCCCAGCATTTT.

This clonotype was counted between two and nine times. The CDR3 loop reads CATTRPLRDNEQFF. The DNA for the CDR3 is TGTGCCACAACCAGGCCTCTGAGAGACAATGAGCAGTTCTTC. V usage is TRBV7-9 and J usage is TRBJ2-1; D ambiguous. V lost 10 bases to trimming and J lost 5 bases, with 18 bases between them. The CDR3 is made up of 14 amino acids. Germline CDR1 and CDR2: SEHNR and FQNEAQ (reference sequence). Together with reference TRBV7-9 and TRBJ2-1, the CDR3 gives the full variable domain: DTGVSQNPRHKITKRGQNVTFRCDPISEHNRLYWYRQTLGQGPEFLTYFQNEAQLEKSRLLSDRFSAERPKGSFSTLEIQRTEQGDSAMYLCATTRPLRDNEQFFGPGTRLTVL.

The rearrangement joins TRBV7-9 to TRBJ2-2; D is uncertain. The CDR3 contains 14 residues. V was pared by 1 base and J by 4 bases, with 7 bases between. Looked up from germline, CDR1 is SEHNR and CDR2 is FQNEAQ (reference sequence). In DNA form, the CDR3 reads TGTGCCAGCAGCTTAGAGGGAAGCACCGGGGAGCTGTTTTTT. Translated: CASSLEGSTGELFF.

This clonotype has a count of ten or more. This sequence joins TRBV3-1 and TRBJ2-3; D is possibly TRBD2 (6 bases). In germline, CDR1 is LGHDT, CDR2 YNNKEL (reference sequence). The CDR3 extends over 12 amino acids. Trimming took 2 bases from V and 6 from J, leaving 6 bases between them. CDR3 amino acids: CASSQLADTQYF. CDR3 DNA sequence: TGTGCCAGCAGCCAACTAGCGGATACGCAGTATTTT.

This clonotype came up many times. This sequence joins TRBV28 and TRBJ2-7; 8 positions match TRBD1. This CDR3 is 16 amino acids long. Germline V gene sequence: CDR1 MDHEN, CDR2 SYDVKM. The junction had 13 bases not matched to a gene; V was cut back by 5 bases and J by 4 bases. The CDR3 is CASSPHPDRVDYEQYF. The CDR3 coding sequence is TGTGCCAGCAGTCCACATCCGGACAGGGTGGATTACGAGCAGTACTTC.

This clonotype was detected a few times. The gene calls are TRBV20-1 and TRBJ1-4, with a tentative D call TRBD1 (6 bases). Trimming took 0 bases from V and 7 from J, leaving 9 bases between them. Looked up from germline, CDR1 is DFQATT and CDR2 is SNEGSKA (reference sequence). The CDR3 loop spans 13 amino acids. For the CDR3, the DNA is TGCAGTGCTAGAGACAGGGGTGTTGAAAAACTGTTTTTT. This gives the protein CSARDRGVEKLFF.

This clonotype was picked up a small number of times. The genes are TRBV4-1 and TRBJ1-2, with D perhaps TRBD1 (5 bases). The CDR3 totals 16 residues. V shed 1 base and J shed 5 bases, with 17 bases lying between them. The V gene's germline CDR1 is MGHRA and CDR2 YSYEKL. In DNA, the CDR3 is TGCGCCAGCAGCCAAGGGGTTCAGGGCCCCGGATATGGCTACACCTTC. Amino acid sequence: CASSQGVQGPGYGYTF.

This clonotype was counted only a few times. This chain links TRBV12-5 with TRBJ2-7; 10 positions match TRBD2. Germline lookup yields CDR1 LGHNT and CDR2 FRNRAP. The CDR3 spans 15 residues. The V gene end was trimmed by 0 bases and the J gene end by 3 bases; junction bases not matched to a gene: 2. The CDR3 nucleotides are TGTGCTAGTGGTTTGGTTAGGACTAGCGGCTACGAGCAGTACTTC. It specifies CASGLVRTSGYEQYF.

This rearrangement joins TRBV19 to TRBJ2-1, with TRBD2 matching 7 bases. This CDR3 has 14 residues. V lost 3 bases, J lost 4 bases, and 3 bases stayed unmatched. CDR1 and CDR2 from the germline V gene are LNHDA and SQIVND (reference sequence). The CDR3 region is CASSIRRGYNEQFF. CDR3 in DNA: TGTGCCAGTAGTATCCGGCGGGGGTACAATGAGCAGTTCTTC.

In this sample, this clonotype turned up many times. CDR3 in amino acids: CASSLGGAVTYEQYF. CDR3 coding DNA: TGTGCCAGCAGCTTAGGAGGGGCGGTTACCTACGAGCAGTACTTC. The chain joins TRBV7-2 to TRBJ2-7; D tentatively fits TRBD1 or TRBD2 (5 bases each). The CDR3 totals 15 residues. CDR1 and CDR2 from the germline V gene are SGHTA and FQGNSA. V lost 1 base and J lost 2, with 12 bases in between.

This clonotype was seen at least ten times. V usage is TRBV18 and J usage is TRBJ1-5, with TRBD1 as a possible D gene (6 bases). Trimming cost V 0 bases and J 7 bases, with 13 bases left between them. This CDR3 region has 15 residues. Germline lookup yields CDR1 KGHSH and CDR2 LQKENI. DNA of the CDR3: TGTGCCAGCTCACCACCAGGGCAGGGGTGGCAGCCCCAGCATTTT. It encodes CASSPPGQGWQPQHF.

This clonotype appeared many times. The V call is TRBV3-1, the J call TRBJ2-3; D is undetermined. With 5 bases removed from V and 4 bases from J, the gap between germline ends came to 7 bases. Germline CDR1 LGHDT, CDR2 YNNKEL (reference sequence). The CDR3 is 12 residues long. The DNA for the CDR3 is TGTGCCAGCAGCTTGACTGCAGATACGCAGTATTTT. As protein: CASSLTADTQYF.

In its sample, this clonotype was seen many times. The V and J genes are TRBV2 and TRBJ1-6; D gene ambiguous. Germline V lookup: CDR1 SNHLY, CDR2 FYNNEI. Trimming pared 2 bases from V and 6 bases from J, leaving 5 bases between. This CDR3 is 13 amino acids long. CDR3 DNA: TGTGCCAGCAGTGAACAGATTAATTCACCCCTCCACTTT. Amino acids: CASSEQINSPLHF.

At least ten counts were recorded for this clonotype. The rearrangement links TRBV5-1 to TRBJ1-1; TRBD1 might be the D (5 bases). V lost 4 bases and J lost 6, with 16 bases in between. The CDR3 is made up of 14 amino acids. Germline CDR1 is SGHRS and CDR2 is YFSETQ. The DNA of the CDR3 is TGCGCCAGCAGCCTGGGACCCTATGGAGCTGAAGCTTTCTTT. It is translated as CASSLGPYGAEAFF. The full variable domain, rest sourced from reference TRBV5-1 and TRBJ1-1, is KAGVTQTPRYLIKTRGQQVTLSCSPISGHRSVSWYQQTPGQGLQFLFEYFSETQRNKGNFPGRFSGRQFSNSRSEMNVSTLELGDSALYLCASSLGPYGAEAFFGQGTRLTVV.

This clonotype was detected ten times or more. The gene calls are TRBV6-1 and TRBJ1-4; D not resolved. Per germline, CDR1 MNHNS and CDR2 SASEGT. Between the trimmed V and J ends, which lost 3 bases and 6 bases, there was a span of 14 bases. The CDR3 is 15 amino acids. CDR3 residues: CASSEMGMSYEKLFF. CDR3 in DNA: TGTGCCAGCAGTGAGATGGGGATGAGCTATGAAAAACTGTTTTTT.